Listed here is a single T cell receptor beta chain. The antigen is not known. Both 60 Vbeta primers and 13 Jbeta primers went into the PCR. Libraries were prepared by immunoSEQ multiplex PCR; TCRdb keeps only in-frame clonotypes and omits some of them. The sample holds approximately 200,000 clones, nearly 80% seen once. The sample comes from a study of cytomegalovirus exposure and HLA in healthy donors. Study-wide results and limits: Presence/absence analyses assumed roughly uniform sequencing depth across donors.

Germline V gene lookup returns CDR1 SGHTA and CDR2 FQGNSA. This CDR3 has 15 amino acids. V gave up 1 base and J gave up 9 bases; unmatched junction bases: 6. The chain carries TRBV7-2 and TRBJ2-5; 12 bases fit TRBD2. The clonotype originates from a woman aged 25 to 39 in good health and CMV-seropositive. Input material: PBMCs. The CDR3 sequence is CASSLGLTSGGSQYF. CDR3 coding DNA: TGTGCCAGCAGCTTAGGACTAACTAGCGGGGGGTCCCAGTACTTC.